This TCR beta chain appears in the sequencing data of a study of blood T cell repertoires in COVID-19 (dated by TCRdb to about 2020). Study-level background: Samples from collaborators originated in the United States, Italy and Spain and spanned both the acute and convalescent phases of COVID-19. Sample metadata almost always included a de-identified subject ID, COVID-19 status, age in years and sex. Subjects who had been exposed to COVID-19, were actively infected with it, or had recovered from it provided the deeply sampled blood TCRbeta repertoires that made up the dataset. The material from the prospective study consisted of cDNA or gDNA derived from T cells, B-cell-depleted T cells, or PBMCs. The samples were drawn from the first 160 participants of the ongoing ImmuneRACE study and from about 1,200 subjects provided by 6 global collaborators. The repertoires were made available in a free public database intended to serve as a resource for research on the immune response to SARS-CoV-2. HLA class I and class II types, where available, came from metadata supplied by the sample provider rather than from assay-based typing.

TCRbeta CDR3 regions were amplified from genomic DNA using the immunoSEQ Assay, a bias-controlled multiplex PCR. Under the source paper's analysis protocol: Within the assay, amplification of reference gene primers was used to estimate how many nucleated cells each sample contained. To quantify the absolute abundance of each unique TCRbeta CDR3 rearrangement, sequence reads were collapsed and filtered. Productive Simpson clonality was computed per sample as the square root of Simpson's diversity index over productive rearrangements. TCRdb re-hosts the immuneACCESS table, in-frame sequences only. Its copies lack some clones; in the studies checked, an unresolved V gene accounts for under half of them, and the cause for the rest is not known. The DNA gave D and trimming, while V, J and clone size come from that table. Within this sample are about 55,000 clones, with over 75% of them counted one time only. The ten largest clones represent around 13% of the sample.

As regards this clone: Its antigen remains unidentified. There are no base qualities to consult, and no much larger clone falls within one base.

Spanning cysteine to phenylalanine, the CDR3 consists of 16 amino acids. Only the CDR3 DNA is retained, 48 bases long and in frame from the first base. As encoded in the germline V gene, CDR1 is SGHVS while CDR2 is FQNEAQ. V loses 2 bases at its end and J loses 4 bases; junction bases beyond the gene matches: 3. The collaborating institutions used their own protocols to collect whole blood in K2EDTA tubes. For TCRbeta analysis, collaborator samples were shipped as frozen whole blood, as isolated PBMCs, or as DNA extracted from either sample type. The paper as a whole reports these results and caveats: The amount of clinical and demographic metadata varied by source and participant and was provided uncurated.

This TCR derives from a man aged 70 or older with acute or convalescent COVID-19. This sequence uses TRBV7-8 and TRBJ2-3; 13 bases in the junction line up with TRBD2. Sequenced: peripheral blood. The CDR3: CASSLRTSGSADTQYF. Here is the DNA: TGTGCCAGCAGCTTAAGGACTAGCGGGAGTGCAGATACGCAGTATTTT.